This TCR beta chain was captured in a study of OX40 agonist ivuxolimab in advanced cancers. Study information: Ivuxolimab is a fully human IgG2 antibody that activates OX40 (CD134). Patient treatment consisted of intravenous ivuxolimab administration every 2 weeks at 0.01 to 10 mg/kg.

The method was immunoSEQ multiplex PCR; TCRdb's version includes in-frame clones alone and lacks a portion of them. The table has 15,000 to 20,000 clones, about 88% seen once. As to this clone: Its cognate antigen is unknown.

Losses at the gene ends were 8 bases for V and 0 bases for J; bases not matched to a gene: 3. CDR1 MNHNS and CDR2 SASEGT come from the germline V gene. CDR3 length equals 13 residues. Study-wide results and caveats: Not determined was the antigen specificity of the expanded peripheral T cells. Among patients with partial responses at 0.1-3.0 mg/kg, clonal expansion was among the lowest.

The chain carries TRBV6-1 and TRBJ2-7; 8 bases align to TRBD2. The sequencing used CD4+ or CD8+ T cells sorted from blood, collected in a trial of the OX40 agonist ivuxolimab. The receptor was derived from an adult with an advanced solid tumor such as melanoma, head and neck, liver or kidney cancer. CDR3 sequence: CASSGTSSYEQYF. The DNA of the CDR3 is TGTGCCAGCTCCGGGACTAGCTCCTACGAGCAGTACTTC.